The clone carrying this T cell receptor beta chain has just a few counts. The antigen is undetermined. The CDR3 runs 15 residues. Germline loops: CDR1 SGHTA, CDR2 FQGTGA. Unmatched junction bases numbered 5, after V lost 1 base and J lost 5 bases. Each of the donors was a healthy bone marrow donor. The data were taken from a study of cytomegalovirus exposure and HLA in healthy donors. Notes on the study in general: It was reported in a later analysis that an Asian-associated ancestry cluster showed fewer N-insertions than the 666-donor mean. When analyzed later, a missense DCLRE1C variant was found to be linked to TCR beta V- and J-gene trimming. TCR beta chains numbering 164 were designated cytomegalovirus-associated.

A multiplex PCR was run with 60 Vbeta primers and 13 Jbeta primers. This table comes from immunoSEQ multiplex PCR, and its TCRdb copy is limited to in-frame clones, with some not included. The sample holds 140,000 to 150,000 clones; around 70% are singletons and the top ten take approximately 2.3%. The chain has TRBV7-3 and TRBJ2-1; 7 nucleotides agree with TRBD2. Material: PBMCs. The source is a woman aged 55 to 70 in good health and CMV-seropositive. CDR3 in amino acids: CASSLRGGADNEQFF. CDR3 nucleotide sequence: TGTGCCAGCAGCTTAAGGGGAGGGGCCGACAATGAGCAGTTCTTC. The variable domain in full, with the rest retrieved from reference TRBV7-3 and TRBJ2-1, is GAGVSQTPSNKVTEKGKYVELRCDPISGHTALYWYRQSLGQGPEFLIYFQGTGAADDSGLPNDRFFAVRPEGSVSTLKIQRTERGDSAVYLCASSLRGGADNEQFFGPGTRLTVL.